The subject of this entry is one TCR beta chain. Its antigen target is currently unknown. Per-base quality was not reported, and no clone a single base away is much larger than it. This entry is derived from a study of blood T cell repertoires in COVID-19 (dated by TCRdb to 2018 to 2020). A note on the overall study: The collaborator samples originated in the United States, Italy and Spain and spanned the acute and convalescent phases of COVID-19. The material from the prospective study consisted of cDNA or gDNA derived from T cells, B-cell-depleted T cells, or PBMCs. Subjects who had been exposed to COVID-19, were actively infected with it, or had recovered from it provided the deeply sampled blood TCRbeta repertoires that made up the dataset. The repertoires were released in a freely available public database intended as a resource for research on the immune response to SARS-CoV-2. The samples were drawn from two sources: the first 160 participants of the ongoing ImmuneRACE study, and approximately 1,300 subjects contributed by 6 global collaborators. Nearly every sample came with metadata listing a de-identified subject ID, COVID-19 status, age in years and sex. HLA class I and class II types, where available, came from metadata supplied by the sample provider rather than from assay-based typing.

TCRbeta CDR3 regions were amplified from genomic DNA by means of the immunoSEQ Assay, a bias-controlled multiplex PCR. On the authors' methods: The number of nucleated cells in each sample was estimated from the amplification of reference gene primers within the assay. To quantify the absolute abundance of each unique TCRbeta CDR3 rearrangement, sequence reads were collapsed and filtered. Productive Simpson clonality was computed per sample as the square root of Simpson's diversity index over productive rearrangements. TCRdb limited this immuneACCESS table to in-frame rearrangements with V and J called. A share of clones is missing; checked studies link under half to unresolved V genes, and the rest is unexplained. That table supplies the V and J calls and clone size; D and trimming were determined from the DNA. The sample table lists some 200,000 clones, roughly 85% of them with a count of one. Of the sample, around 2.5% is held by the ten largest clones.

Looking up the germline V gene (reference sequence) yields CDR1 GTSNPN and CDR2 SVGIG. The CDR3, from cysteine to phenylalanine, totals 17 residues. The entry retains the CDR3 DNA only, 51 bases that are in frame from base 1. V is trimmed back by 0 bases and J by 1 base, and the junction contains 8 bases that no gene match accounts for. The study at large found these results: How much clinical and demographic metadata was included differed by source and by participant, and the metadata was provided uncurated.

In Seattle, one collaborating source enrolled patients while the infection was active and tracked those patients longitudinally over the course of disease. Whole blood was collected in K2EDTA tubes by collaborating institutions according to the institutions' own protocols. For TCRbeta analysis, collaborator samples were shipped as frozen whole blood, as isolated PBMCs, or as DNA extracted from either sample type. The TCR sequence derives from an older woman with COVID-19, enrolled during active disease. Recombination joined TRBV30 with TRBJ2-3, with 9 bases aligning to TRBD2. The material sequenced was peripheral blood. The DNA sequence is as follows: TGTGCCTGGAGTGTCACCTATAGCGGGAGTGGCACAGATACGCAGTATTTT. Its translation reads: CAWSVTYSGSGTDTQYF.